This T cell receptor beta chain was obtained from a study of beta chain features in type 1 diabetes. V was trimmed by 0 bases and J by 4 bases, leaving 13 bases between them. This CDR3 is 16 amino acids long. Looked up from germline, CDR1 is MGHRA and CDR2 is YSYEKL. What was sequenced were expressed TCRB transcripts, since all of the isolated RNA had been reverse transcribed. Data came from immunoSEQ multiplex PCR; TCRdb stores just in-frame clones and leaves some out. Of under 900,000 clones in the sample, 15% to 20% were seen once. This clone was counted only a few times. The specimen was naive CD4+ T cells from blood. V usage is TRBV4-1 and J usage is TRBJ2-4; D tentatively reads TRBD1 or TRBD2 (7 bases each). The sequence was collected from a woman between 18 and 29 years old in good health. In DNA, the CDR3 is TGCGCCAGCAGCCAAGAGGGGGGGACAGTGAAAAACATTCAGTACTTC. Its translation: CASSQEGGTVKNIQYF.